The 8 T cell receptor beta chains presented below share a single source sample, sequenced in a study of cytomegalovirus exposure and HLA in healthy donors. A multiplex PCR was run with 60 Vbeta primers and 13 Jbeta primers. Clones were read by immunoSEQ multiplex PCR, and TCRdb kept only the in-frame ones, dropping some. In the table there are roughly 190,000 clones, about 59% of which are singletons. What was sequenced was PBMCs. These receptors originate from a man aged 35 to 55 in good health and CMV-seronegative.

In this sample, this clone turned up a few times. The chain employs TRBV18 and TRBJ2-3; D might be TRBD2 (7 bases). This CDR3 has 16 residues. V dropped 3 bases and J dropped 1 base, with 14 bases sitting between them. In germline, CDR1 is KGHSH, CDR2 LQKENI. CDR3 protein: CASSPLGGGGTDTQYF. CDR3 nucleotide sequence: TGTGCCAGCTCACCCCTCGGAGGGGGGGGCACAGATACGCAGTATTTT.

The chain employs TRBV19 and TRBJ2-2; 8 bases are a match to TRBD1. The V segment lost 6 bases and the J segment 1 base; nucleotides outside the gene matches: 1. The CDR3 has 14 amino acids. In germline, CDR1 is LNHDA, CDR2 SQIVND (reference sequence). As DNA, the CDR3 is TGTGCCAGTAGGGGGACAGGGAACACCGGGGAGCTGTTTTTT. Translation gives CASRGTGNTGELFF.

This sequence joins TRBV18 and TRBJ1-1; tentatively, D is TRBD1 (5 bases). V was cut by 0 bases and J by 1 base, with 9 bases left in between. The germline gives CDR1 KGHSH, CDR2 LQKENI. This CDR3 contains 15 residues. The CDR3 DNA is TGTGCCAGCTCACCACCGAAGGGGTCGAACACTGAAGCTTTCTTT. Its translation is CASSPPKGSNTEAFF. The full variable domain, with the rest looked up from reference TRBV18 and TRBJ1-1, is NAGVMQNPRHLVRRRGQEARLRCSPMKGHSHVYWYRQLPEEGLKFMVYLQKENIIDESGMPKERFSAEFPKEGPSILRIQQVVRGDSAAYFCASSPPKGSNTEAFFGQGTRLTVV.

This clone was counted only a few times. The V gene is TRBV28, the J gene TRBJ1-2; a possible D gene is TRBD1 (5 bases). This CDR3 has 13 amino acids. Trimming removed 2 bases at V and 4 bases at J, with 8 bases between. Germline CDR1 MDHEN, CDR2 SYDVKM. Written as DNA, the CDR3 is TGTGCCAGCAGTTTAGACCAGGGCTATGGCTACACCTTC. Translating it yields CASSLDQGYGYTF.

The table lists this clone with a count of one. The genes are TRBV27 and TRBJ1-1, with D perhaps TRBD1 (5 bases). This CDR3 has 16 amino acids. Trimming pared 0 bases from V and 5 bases from J, leaving 16 bases between. Germline V gene data show CDR1 as MNHEY and CDR2 as SMNVEV (reference sequence). As DNA, the CDR3 is TGTGCCAGCAGTTTATCGCGGGGCCTGGGGAGAACTGAAGCTTTCTTT. Translating gives CASSLSRGLGRTEAFF.

The sample holds a few counts of this clone. This chain joins TRBV6-5 and TRBJ1-1, with a weak D call TRBD1 (5 bases). V gave up 2 bases and J gave up 2 bases, with 12 bases separating them. The germline V gene encodes CDR1 MNHEY and CDR2 SVGAGI. The CDR3 extends over 15 amino acids. CDR3 amino acids: CASSYAGRGNTEAFF. CDR3 DNA sequence: TGTGCCAGCAGTTACGCGGGGCGCGGAAACACTGAAGCTTTCTTT.

This sequence joins TRBV30 and TRBJ1-5; possible D gene TRBD1, 5 bases. V gave up 4 bases and J gave up 3 bases, with 13 bases separating them. Per the germline V gene, CDR1 is GTSNPN and CDR2 is SVGIG (reference sequence). The CDR3 consists of 14 residues. The CDR3, as DNA: TGTGCCTGGAACCTTGGGGGGAACAATCAGCCCCAGCATTTT. Encoded protein: CAWNLGGNNQPQHF.

The rearrangement uses TRBV2 and TRBJ1-1; no firm D call. Germline CDR1 is SNHLY and CDR2 is FYNNEI. V lost 6 bases and J 3 bases, leaving 11 bases between the germline ends. This CDR3 region has 13 residues. CDR3 residues: CASRSQIDTEAFF. CDR3 bases: TGTGCCAGCAGATCTCAAATAGACACTGAAGCTTTCTTT.